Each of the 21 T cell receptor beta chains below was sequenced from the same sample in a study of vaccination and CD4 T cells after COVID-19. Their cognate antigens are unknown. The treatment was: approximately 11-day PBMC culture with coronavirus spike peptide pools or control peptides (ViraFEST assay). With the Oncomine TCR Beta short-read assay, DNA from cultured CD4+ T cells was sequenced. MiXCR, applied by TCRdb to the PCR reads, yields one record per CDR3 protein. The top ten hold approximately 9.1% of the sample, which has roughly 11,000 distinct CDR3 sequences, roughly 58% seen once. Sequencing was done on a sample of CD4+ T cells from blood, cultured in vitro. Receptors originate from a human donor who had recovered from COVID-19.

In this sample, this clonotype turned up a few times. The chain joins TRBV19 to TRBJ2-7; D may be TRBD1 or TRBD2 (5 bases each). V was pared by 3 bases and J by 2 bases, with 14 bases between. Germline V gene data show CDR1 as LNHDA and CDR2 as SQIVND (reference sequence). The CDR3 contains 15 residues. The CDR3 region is CASSISGRGAYEQYF. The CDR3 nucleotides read TGTGCCAGTAGTATTTCAGGGCGAGGGGCCTACGAGCAGTACTTC.

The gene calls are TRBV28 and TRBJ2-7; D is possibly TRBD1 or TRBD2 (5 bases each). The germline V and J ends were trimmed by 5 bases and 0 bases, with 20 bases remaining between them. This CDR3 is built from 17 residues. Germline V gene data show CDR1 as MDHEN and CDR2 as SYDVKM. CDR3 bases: TGTGCCAGCAGTGAGGGGATTCTACGCTCTCTCTCCTACGAGCAGTACTTC. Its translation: CASSEGILRSLSYEQYF.

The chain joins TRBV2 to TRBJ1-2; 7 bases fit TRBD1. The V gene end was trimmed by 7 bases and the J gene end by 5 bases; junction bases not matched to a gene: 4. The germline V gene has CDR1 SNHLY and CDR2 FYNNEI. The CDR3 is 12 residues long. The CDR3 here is CASNPDRYGYTF. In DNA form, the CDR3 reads TGTGCCAGCAATCCGGACAGGTATGGCTACACCTTC.

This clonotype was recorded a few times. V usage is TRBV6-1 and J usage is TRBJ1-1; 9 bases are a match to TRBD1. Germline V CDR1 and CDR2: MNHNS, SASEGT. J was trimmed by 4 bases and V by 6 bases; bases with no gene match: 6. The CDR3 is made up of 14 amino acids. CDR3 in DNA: TGTGCCAGCAGGAACGGACAGGGGAGCACTGAAGCTTTCTTT. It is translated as CASRNGQGSTEAFF.

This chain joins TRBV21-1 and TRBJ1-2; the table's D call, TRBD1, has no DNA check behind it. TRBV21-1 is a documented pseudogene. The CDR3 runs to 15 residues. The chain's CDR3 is CASSKRVTGGKGYTF. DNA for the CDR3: TGTGCCAGCAGCAAAAGGGTGACAGGGGGCAAGGGCTACACCTTC.

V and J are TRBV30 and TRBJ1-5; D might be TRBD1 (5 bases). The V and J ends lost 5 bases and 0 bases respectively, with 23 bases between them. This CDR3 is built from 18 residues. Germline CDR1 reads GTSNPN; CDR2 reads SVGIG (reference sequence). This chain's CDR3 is CAWEVWGRGNYSNQPQHF. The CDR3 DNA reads TGTGCCTGGGAGGTCTGGGGTAGGGGCAACTATAGCAATCAGCCCCAGCATTTT.

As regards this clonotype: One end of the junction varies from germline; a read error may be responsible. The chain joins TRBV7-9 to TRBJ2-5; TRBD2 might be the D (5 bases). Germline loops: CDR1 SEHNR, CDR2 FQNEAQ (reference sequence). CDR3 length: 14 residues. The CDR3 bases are TGTTCCAGCAGTCCTAAGGGAAACTCGGAGGCCCAGTACTTC. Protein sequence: CSSSPKGNSEAQYF.

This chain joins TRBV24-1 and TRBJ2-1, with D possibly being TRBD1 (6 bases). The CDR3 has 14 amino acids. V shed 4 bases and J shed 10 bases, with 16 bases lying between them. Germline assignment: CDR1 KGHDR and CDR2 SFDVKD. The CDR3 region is CATSENYRVGEQFF. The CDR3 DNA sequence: TGTGCCACCAGTGAAAACTACAGGGTCGGGGAGCAGTTCTTC.

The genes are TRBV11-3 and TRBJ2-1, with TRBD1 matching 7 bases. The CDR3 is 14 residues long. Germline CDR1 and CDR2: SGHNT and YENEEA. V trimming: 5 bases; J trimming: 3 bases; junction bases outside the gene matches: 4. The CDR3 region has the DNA TGTGCCAGCAGCCCCGGACAGGTCTACAATGAGCAGTTCTTC. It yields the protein CASSPGQVYNEQFF.

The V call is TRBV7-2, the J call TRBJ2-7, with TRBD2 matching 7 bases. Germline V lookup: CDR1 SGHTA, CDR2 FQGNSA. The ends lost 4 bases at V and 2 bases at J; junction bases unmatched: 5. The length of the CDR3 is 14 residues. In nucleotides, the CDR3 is TGTGCCAGCAGCTCACTAGCGTATACCTACGAGCAGTACTTC. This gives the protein CASSSLAYTYEQYF.

CDR3 amino acids: CASSPTGTGYVNEQFF. CDR3 sequence (DNA): TGTGCCAGCAGCCCGACCGGGACAGGGTACGTCAATGAGCAGTTCTTC. This chain connects TRBV7-8 to TRBJ2-1; 9 bases agree with TRBD1. The V segment lost 5 bases and the J segment 6 bases; nucleotides outside the gene matches: 11. The CDR3 has 16 amino acids. Germline assignment: CDR1 SGHVS and CDR2 FQNEAQ.

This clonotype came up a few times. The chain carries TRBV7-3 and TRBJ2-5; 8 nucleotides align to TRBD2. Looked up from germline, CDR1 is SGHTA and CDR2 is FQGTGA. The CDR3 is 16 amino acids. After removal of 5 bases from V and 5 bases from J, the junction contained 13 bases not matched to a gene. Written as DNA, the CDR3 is TGTGCCAGCAGCCCCTCACTGGCGGGGGGAGGGGAGACCCAGTACTTC. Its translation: CASSPSLAGGGETQYF.

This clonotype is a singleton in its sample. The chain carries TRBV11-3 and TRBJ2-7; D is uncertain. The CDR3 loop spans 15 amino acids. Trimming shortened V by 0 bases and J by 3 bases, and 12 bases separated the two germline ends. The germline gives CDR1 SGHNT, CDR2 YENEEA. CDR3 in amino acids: CASSLDRGRNYEQYF. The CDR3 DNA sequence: TGTGCCAGCAGCTTAGATCGTGGCAGAAACTACGAGCAGTACTTC.

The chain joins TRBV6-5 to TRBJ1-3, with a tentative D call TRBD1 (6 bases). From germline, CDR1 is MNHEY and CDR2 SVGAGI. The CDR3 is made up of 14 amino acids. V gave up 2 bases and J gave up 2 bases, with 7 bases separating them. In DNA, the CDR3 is TGTGCCAGCAGTTACCCAGGGGCTGGAAACACCATATATTTT. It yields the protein CASSYPGAGNTIYF.

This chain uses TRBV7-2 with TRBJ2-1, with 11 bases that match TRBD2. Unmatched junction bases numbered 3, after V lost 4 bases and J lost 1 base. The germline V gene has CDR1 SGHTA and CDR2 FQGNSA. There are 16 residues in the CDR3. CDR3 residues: CASSSLAGGSYNEQFF. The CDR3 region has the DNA TGTGCCAGCAGCTCCTTAGCGGGGGGGTCCTACAATGAGCAGTTCTTC.

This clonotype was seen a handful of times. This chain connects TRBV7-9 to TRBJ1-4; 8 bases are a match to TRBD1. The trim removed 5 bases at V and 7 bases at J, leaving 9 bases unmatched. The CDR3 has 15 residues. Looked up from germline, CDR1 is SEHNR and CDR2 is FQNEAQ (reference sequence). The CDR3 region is CASSAPGGRSEKLFF. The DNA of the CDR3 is TGTGCCAGCAGCGCCCCAGGGGGCCGTAGTGAAAAACTGTTTTTT.

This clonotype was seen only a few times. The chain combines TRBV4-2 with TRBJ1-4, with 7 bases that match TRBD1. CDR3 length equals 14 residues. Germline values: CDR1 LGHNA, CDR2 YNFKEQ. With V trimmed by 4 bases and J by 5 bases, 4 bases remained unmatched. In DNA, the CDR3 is TGTGCCAGCAGCCCGGTCAGGGGGAATGAAAAACTGTTTTTT. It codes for CASSPVRGNEKLFF.

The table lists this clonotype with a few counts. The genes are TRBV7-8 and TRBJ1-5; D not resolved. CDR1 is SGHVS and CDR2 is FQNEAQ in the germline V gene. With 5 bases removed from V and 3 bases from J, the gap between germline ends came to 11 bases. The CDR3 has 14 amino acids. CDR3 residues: CASSRLGYNQPQHF. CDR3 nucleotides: TGTGCCAGCAGCCGACTGGGATACAATCAGCCCCAGCATTTT.

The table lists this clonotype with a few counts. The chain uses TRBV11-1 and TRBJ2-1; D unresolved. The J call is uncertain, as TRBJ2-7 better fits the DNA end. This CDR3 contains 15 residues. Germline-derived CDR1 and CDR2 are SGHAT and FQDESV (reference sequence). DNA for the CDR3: TGTGCCAGCAGCTCCCACAGTGCGTTCACCTACGAGCAGTACTTC. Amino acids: CASSSHSAFTYEQYF.

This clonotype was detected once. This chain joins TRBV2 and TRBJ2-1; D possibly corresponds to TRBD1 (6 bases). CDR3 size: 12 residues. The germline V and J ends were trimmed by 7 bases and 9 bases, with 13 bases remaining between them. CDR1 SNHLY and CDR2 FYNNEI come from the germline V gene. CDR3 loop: CASTTGFGEQFF. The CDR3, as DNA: TGTGCCAGCACTACAGGGTTCGGTGAGCAGTTCTTC. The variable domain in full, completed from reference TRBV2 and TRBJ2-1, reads EPEVTQTPSHQVTQMGQEVILRCVPISNHLYFYWYRQILGQKVEFLVSFYNNEISEKSEIFDDQFSVERPDGSNFTLKIRSTKLEDSAMYFCASTTGFGEQFFGPGTRLTVL.

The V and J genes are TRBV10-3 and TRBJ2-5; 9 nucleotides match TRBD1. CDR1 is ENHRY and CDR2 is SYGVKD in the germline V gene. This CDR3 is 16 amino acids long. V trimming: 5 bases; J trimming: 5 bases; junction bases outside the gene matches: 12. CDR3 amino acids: CAISSSGQGAPETQYF. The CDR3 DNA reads TGTGCCATCAGTTCGTCGGGACAGGGAGCTCCGGAGACCCAGTACTTC.